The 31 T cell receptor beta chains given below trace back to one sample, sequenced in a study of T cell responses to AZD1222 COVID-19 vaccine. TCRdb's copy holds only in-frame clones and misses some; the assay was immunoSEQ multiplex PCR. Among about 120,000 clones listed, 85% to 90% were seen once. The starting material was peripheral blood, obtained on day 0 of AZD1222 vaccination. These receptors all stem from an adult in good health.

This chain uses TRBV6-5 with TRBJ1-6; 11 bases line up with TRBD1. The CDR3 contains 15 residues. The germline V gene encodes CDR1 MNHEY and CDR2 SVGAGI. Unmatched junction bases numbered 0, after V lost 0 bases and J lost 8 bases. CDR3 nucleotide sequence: TGTGCCAGCAGTTACTCGGGACAGGGGGATTCACCCCTCCACTTT. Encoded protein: CASSYSGQGDSPLHF.

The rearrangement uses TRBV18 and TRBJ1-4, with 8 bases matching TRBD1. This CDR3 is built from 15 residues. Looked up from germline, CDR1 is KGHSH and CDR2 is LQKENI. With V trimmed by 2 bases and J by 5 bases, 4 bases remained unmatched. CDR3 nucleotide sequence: TGTGCCAGCTCACCAGGACAGGGCGGAAATGAAAAACTGTTTTTT. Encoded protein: CASSPGQGGNEKLFF. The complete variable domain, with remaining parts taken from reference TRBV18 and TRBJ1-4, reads NAGVMQNPRHLVRRRGQEARLRCSPMKGHSHVYWYRQLPEEGLKFMVYLQKENIIDESGMPKERFSAEFPKEGPSILRIQQVVRGDSAAYFCASSPGQGGNEKLFFGSGTQLSVL.

CDR3 sequence: CASSFQTYNEQFF. For the CDR3, the DNA is TGTGCCAGCAGTTTTCAGACCTACAATGAGCAGTTCTTC. The V call is TRBV27, the J call TRBJ2-1; D remains unclear. Germline-derived CDR1 and CDR2 are MNHEY and SMNVEV (reference sequence). Deletions cut 3 bases from V and 2 bases from J, with 5 bases between. The CDR3 consists of 13 residues.

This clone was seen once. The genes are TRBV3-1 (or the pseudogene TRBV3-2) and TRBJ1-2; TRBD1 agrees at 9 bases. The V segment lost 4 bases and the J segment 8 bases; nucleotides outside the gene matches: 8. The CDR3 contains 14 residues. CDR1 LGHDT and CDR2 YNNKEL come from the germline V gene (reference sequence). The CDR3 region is CASSRTGDREGYTF. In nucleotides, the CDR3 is TGTGCCAGCAGCCGAACGGGGGACAGGGAAGGCTACACCTTC.

The CDR3 region has the DNA TGTGCCAGCAGCTTACCCGGGGTGGAACACAAGAGGGGCCAGTACTTC. Its translation is CASSLPGVEHKRGQYF. The chain combines TRBV11-2 with TRBJ2-5; D could derive from TRBD1 or TRBD2 (5 bases each). The germline CDR1 and CDR2 sequences are SGHAT and FQNNGV. The CDR3 length is 16 residues. Trimming removed 2 bases from V and 10 bases from J, with 23 bases in between.

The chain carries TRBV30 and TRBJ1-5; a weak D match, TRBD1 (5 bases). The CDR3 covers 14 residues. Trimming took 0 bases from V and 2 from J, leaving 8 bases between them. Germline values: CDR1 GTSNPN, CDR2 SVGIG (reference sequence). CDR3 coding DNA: TGTGCCTGGAGTGTGGGGCAGGGCAATCAGCCCCAGCATTTT. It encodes CAWSVGQGNQPQHF.

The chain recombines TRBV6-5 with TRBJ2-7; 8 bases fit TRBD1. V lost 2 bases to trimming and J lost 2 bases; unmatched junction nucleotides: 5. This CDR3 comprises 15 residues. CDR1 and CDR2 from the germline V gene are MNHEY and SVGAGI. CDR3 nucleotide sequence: TGTGCCAGCAGTTACGCATTACAGGGGGCCTACGAGCAGTACTTC. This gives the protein CASSYALQGAYEQYF.

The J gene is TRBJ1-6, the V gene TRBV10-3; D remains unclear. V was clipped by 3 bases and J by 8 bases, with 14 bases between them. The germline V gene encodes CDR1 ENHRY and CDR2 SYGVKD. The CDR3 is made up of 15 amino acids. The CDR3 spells CAISELGAGDSPLHF. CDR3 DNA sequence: TGTGCCATCAGTGAATTGGGAGCAGGAGATTCACCCCTCCACTTT.

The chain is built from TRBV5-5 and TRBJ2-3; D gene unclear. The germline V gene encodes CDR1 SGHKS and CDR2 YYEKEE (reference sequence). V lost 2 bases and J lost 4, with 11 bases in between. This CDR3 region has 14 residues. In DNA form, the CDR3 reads TGTGCCAGCAGCTTCGCGGTCCAGTCAGATACGCAGTATTTT. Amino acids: CASSFAVQSDTQYF.

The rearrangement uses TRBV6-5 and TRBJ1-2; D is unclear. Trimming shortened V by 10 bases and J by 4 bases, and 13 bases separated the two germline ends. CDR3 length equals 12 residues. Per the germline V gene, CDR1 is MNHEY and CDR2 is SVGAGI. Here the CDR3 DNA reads TGTGCCAACGAGGACTGGGGCTATGGCTACACCTTC. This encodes CANEDWGYGYTF.

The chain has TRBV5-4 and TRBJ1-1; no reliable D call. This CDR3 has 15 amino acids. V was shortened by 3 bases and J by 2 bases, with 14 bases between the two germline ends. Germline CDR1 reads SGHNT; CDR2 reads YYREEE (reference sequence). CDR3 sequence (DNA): TGTGCCAGCAGCTCCCGTAGGAAGGGCAACACTGAAGCTTTCTTT. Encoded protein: CASSSRRKGNTEAFF.

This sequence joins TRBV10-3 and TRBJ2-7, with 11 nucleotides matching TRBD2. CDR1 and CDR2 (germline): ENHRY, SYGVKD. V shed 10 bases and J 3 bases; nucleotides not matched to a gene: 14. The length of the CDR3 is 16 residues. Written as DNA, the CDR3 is TGTGCCACGACGCTGGACCGTAGCGGGAGGGGCTACGAGCAGTACTTC. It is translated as CATTLDRSGRGYEQYF.

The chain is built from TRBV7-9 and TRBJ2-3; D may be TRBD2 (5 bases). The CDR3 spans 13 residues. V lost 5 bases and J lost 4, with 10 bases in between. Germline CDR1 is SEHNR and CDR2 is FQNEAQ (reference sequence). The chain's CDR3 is CASSAGGSDTQYF. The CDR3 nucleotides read TGTGCCAGCAGCGCGGGTGGGTCAGATACGCAGTATTTT.

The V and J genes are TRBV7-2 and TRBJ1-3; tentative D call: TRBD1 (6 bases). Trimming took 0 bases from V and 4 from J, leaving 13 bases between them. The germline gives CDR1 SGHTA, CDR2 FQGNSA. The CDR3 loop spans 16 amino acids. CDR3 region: CASSLAAGTLGNTIYF. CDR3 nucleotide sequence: TGTGCCAGCAGCTTAGCTGCCGGGACACTGGGAAACACCATATATTTT.

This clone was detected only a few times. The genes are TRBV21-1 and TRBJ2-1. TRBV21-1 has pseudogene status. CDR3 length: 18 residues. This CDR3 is CASSKGSECGPTNNEQFF. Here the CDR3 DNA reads TGTGCCAGCAGCAAAGGTTCCGAATGTGGCCCTACAAACAATGAGCAGTTCTTC.

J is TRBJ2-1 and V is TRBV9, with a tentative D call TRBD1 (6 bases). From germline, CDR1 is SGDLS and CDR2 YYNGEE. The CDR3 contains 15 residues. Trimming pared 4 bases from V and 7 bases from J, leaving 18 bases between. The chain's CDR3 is CASSPPGDIGNEQFF. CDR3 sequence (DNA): TGTGCCAGCAGCCCTCCAGGGGACATAGGGAATGAGCAGTTCTTC.

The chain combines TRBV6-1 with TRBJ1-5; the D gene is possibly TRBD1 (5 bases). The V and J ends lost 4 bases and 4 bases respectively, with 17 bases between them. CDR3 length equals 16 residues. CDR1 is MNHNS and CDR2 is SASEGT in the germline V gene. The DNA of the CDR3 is TGTGCCAGCAGTGGACGGGGCCGACCTGGGAATCAGCCCCAGCATTTT. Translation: CASSGRGRPGNQPQHF.

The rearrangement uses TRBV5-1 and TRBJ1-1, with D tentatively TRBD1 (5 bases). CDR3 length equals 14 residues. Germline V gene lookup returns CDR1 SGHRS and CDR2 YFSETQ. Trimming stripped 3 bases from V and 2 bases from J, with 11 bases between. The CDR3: CASSSGPVNTEAFF. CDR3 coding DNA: TGCGCCAGCAGCTCAGGGCCGGTAAACACTGAAGCTTTCTTT.

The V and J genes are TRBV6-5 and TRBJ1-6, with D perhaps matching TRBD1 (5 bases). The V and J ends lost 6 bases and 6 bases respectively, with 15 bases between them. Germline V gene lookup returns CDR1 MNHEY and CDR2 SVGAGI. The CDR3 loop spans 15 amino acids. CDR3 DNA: TGTGCCAGCAGCTCGAGAGGGGCGGCTAATTCACCCCTCCACTTT. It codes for CASSSRGAANSPLHF.

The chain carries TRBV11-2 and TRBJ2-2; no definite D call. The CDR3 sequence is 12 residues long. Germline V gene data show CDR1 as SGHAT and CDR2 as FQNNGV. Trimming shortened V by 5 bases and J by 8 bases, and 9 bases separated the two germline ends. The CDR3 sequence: CASSPHAGELFF. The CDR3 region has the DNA TGTGCCAGCAGCCCCCACGCGGGGGAGCTGTTTTTT.

DNA of the CDR3: TGCGCCAGCAGCACAGACAGGGCCATGAACACTGAAGCTTTCTTT. This codes for CASSTDRAMNTEAFF. The V and J genes are TRBV5-1 and TRBJ1-1, with TRBD1 matching 7 bases. Germline trimming cut 4 bases from V and 0 bases from J; bases unmatched to any gene: 6. Germline CDR1 is SGHRS and CDR2 is YFSETQ. This CDR3 spans 15 amino acids. The full variable domain, its missing parts supplied by reference TRBV5-1 and TRBJ1-1, is KAGVTQTPRYLIKTRGQQVTLSCSPISGHRSVSWYQQTPGQGLQFLFEYFSETQRNKGNFPGRFSGRQFSNSRSEMNVSTLELGDSALYLCASSTDRAMNTEAFFGQGTRLTVV.

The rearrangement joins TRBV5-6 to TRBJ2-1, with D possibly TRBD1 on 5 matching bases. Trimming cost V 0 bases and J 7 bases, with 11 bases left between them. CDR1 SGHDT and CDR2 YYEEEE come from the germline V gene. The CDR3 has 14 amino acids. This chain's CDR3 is CASSLGQLGNEQFF. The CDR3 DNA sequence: TGTGCCAGCAGCTTGGGACAGTTGGGTAATGAGCAGTTCTTC.

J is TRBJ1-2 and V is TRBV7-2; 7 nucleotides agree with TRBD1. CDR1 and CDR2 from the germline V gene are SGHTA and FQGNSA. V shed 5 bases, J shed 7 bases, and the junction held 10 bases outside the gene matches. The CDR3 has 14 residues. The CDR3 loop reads CASSLRTGLVGYTF. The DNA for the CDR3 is TGTGCCAGCAGCCTCCGGACAGGTCTGGTTGGCTACACCTTC.

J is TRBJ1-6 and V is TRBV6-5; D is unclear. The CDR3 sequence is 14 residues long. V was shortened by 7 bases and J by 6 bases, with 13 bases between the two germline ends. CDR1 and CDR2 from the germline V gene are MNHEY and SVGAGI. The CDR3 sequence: CASTQDRINSPLHF. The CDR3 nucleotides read TGTGCCAGCACTCAAGATAGAATTAATTCACCCCTCCACTTT.

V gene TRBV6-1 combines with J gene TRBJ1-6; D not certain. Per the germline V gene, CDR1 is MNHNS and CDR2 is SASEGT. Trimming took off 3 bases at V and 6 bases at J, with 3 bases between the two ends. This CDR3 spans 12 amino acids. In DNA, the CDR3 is TGTGCCAGCAGTGAGGGTAATTCACCCCTCCACTTT. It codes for CASSEGNSPLHF.

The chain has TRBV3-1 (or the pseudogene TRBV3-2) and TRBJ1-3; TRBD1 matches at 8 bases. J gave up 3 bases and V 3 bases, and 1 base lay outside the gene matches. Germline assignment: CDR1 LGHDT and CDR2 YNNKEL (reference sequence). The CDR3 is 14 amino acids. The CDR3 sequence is CASSHGQGGNTIYF. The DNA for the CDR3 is TGTGCCAGCAGCCATGGACAGGGTGGAAACACCATATATTTT.

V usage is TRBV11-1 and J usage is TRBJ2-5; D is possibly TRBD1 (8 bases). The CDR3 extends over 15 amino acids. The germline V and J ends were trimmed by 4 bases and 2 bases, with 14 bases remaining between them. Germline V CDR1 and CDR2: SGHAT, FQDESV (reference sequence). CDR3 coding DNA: TGTGCCAGCAGCTCACAGGGGGGGATTCAAGAGACCCAGTACTTC. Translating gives CASSSQGGIQETQYF.

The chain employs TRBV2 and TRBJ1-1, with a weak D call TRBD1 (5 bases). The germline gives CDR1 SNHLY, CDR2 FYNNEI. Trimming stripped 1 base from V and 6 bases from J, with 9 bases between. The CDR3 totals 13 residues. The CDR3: CASSEETGAEAFF. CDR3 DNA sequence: TGTGCCAGCAGTGAAGAAACGGGGGCTGAAGCTTTCTTT.

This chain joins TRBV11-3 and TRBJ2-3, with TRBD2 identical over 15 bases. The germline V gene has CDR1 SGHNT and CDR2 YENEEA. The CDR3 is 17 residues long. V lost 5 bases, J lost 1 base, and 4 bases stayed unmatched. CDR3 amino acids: CASSPGLAGGGTDTQYF. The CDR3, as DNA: TGTGCCAGCAGCCCCGGACTAGCGGGGGGGGGCACAGATACGCAGTATTTT.

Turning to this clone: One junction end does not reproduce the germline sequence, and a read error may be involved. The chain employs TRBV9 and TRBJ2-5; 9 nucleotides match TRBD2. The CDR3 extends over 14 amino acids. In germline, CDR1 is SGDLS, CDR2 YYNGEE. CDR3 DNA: TGTGCCCGCAGCGCGGGGGGGCCGGGAGAGACCCAGTACTTC. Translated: CARSAGGPGETQYF.

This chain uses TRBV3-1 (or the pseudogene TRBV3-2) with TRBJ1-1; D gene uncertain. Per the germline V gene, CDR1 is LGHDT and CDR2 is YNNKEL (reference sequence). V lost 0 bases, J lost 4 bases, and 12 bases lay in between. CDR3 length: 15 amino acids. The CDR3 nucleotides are TGTGCCAGCAGCCAAGAGGACCGTTACGGCACTGAAGCTTTCTTT. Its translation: CASSQEDRYGTEAFF.